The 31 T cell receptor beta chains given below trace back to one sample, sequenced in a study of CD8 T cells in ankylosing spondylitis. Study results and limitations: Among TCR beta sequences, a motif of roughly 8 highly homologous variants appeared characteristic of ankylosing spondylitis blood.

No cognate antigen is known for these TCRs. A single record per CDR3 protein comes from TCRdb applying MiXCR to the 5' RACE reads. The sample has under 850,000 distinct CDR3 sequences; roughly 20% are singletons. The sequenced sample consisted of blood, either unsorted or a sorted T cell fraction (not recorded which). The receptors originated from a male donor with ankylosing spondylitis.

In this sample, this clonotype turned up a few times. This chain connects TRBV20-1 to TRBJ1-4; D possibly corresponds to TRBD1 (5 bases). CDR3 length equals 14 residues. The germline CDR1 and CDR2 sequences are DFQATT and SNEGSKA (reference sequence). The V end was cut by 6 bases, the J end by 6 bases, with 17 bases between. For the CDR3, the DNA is TGCAGTGCGACCCTCGGGACCGCTTATGAAAAACTGTTTTTT. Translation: CSATLGTAYEKLFF.

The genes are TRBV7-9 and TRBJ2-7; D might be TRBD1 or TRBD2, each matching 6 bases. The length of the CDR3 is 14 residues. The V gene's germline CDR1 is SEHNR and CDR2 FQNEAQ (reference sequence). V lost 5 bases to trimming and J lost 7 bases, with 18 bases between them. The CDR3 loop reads CASSRRGGPGEQYF. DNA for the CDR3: TGTGCCAGCAGCCGCAGGGGAGGCCCGGGGGAGCAGTACTTC.

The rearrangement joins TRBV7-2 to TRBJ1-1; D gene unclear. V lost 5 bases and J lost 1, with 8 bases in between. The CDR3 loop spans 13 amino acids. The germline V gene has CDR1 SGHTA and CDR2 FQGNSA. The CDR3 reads CASSLWRNTEAFF. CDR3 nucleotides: TGTGCCAGCAGCCTCTGGCGGAACACTGAAGCTTTCTTT. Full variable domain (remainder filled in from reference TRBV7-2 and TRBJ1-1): GAGVSQSPSNKVTEKGKDVELRCDPISGHTALYWYRQSLGQGLEFLIYFQGNSAPDKSGLPSDRFSAERTGGSVSTLTIQRTQQEDSAVYLCASSLWRNTEAFFGQGTRLTVV.

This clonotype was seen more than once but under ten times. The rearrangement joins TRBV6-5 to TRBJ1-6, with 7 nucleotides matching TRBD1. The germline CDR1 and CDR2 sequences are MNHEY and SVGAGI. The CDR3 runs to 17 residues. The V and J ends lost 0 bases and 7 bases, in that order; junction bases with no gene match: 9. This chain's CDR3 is CASSYSLIQGSNSPLHF. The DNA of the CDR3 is TGTGCCAGCAGTTACTCTCTTATACAGGGGTCGAATTCACCCCTCCACTTT.

The CDR3 sequence: CATSGNRGPNEKLFF. CDR3 in DNA: TGTGCCACCAGCGGGAACAGGGGTCCTAATGAAAAACTGTTTTTT. V is TRBV15 and J is TRBJ1-4, with 7 bases lining up with TRBD1. Germline assignment: CDR1 LNHNV and CDR2 YYDKDF (reference sequence). V lost 5 bases and J lost 3; bases outside the gene matches: 6. The CDR3 totals 15 residues. The full variable domain, rest sourced from reference TRBV15 and TRBJ1-4, is DAMVIQNPRYQVTQFGKPVTLSCSQTLNHNVMYWYQQKSSQAPKLLFHYYDKDFNNEADTPDNFQSRRPNTSFCFLDIRSPGLGDTAMYLCATSGNRGPNEKLFFGSGTQLSVL.

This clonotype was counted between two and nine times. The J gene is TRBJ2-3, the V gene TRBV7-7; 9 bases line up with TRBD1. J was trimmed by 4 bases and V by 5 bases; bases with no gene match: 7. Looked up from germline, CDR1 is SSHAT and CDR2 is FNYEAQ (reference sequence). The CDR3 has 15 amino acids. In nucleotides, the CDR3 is TGTGCCAGCAGCGAGGGGACAGGGCGGTCAGATACGCAGTATTTT. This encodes CASSEGTGRSDTQYF.

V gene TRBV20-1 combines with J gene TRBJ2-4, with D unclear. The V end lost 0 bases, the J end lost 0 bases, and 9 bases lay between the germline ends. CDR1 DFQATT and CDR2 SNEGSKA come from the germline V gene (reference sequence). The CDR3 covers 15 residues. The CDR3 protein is CSARDATLAKNIQYF. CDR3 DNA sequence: TGCAGTGCTAGAGATGCGACCCTAGCCAAAAACATTCAGTACTTC.

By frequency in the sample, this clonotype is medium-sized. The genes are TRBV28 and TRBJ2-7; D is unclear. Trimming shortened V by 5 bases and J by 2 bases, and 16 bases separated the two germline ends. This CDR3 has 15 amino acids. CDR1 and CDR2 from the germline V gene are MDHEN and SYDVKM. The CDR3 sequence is CASSTSGKGTYEQYF. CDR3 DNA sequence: TGTGCCAGCAGTACCAGTGGGAAAGGAACCTACGAGCAGTACTTC.

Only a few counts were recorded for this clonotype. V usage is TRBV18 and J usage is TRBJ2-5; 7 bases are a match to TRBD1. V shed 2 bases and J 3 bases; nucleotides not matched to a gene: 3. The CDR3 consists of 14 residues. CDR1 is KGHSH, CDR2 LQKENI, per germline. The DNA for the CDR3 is TGTGCCAGCTCACCATCCAGGGGGAAAGAGACCCAGTACTTC. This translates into CASSPSRGKETQYF. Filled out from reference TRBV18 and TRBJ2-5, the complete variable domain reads NAGVMQNPRHLVRRRGQEARLRCSPMKGHSHVYWYRQLPEEGLKFMVYLQKENIIDESGMPKERFSAEFPKEGPSILRIQQVVRGDSAAYFCASSPSRGKETQYFGPGTRLLVL.

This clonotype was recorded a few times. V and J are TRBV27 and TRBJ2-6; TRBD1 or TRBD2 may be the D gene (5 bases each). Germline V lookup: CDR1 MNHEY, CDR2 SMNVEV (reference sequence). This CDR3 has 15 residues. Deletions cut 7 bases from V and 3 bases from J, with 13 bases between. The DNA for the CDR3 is TGTGCCAGCACCTACGAGGGGAGTGGGGCCAACGTCCTGACTTTC. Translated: CASTYEGSGANVLTF.

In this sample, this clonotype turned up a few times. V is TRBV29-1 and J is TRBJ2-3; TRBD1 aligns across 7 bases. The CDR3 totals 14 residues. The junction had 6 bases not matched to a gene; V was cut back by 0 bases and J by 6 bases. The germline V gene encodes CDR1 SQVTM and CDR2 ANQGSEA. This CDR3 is CSVEDEGALDTQYF. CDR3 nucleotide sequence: TGCAGCGTTGAAGACGAGGGGGCCCTGGATACGCAGTATTTT.

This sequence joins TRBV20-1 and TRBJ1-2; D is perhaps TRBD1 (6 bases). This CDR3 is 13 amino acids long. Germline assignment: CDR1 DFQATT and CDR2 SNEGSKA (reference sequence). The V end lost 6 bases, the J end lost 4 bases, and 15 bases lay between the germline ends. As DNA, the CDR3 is TGCAGTGCGGGGACACAGGGTGGCTATGGCTACACCTTC. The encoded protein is CSAGTQGGYGYTF.

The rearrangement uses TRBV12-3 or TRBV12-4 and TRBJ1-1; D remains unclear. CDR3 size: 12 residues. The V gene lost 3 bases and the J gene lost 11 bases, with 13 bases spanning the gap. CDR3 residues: CASSFVLGSAFF. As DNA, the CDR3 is TGTGCCAGCAGTTTCGTCTTAGGTTCGGCTTTCTTT.

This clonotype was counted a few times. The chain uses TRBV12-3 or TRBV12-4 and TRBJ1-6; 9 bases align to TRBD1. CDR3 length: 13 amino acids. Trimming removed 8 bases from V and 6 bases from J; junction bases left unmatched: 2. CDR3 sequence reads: CASVGQGNSPLHF. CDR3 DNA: TGTGCCAGCGTGGGACAGGGTAATTCACCCCTCCACTTT.

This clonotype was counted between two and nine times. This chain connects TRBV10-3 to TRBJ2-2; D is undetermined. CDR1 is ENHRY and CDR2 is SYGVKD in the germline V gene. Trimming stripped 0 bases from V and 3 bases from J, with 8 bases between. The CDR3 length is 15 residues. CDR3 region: CAISESLEYTGELFF. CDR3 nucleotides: TGTGCCATCAGTGAGTCATTAGAATACACCGGGGAGCTGTTTTTT.

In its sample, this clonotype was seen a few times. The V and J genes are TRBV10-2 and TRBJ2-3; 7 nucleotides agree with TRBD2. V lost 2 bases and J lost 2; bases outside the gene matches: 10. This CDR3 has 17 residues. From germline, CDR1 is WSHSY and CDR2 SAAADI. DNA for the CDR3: TGCGCCAGCAGTGAGATTCCCTGGCGGGAGTTCACAGATACGCAGTATTTT. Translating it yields CASSEIPWREFTDTQYF.

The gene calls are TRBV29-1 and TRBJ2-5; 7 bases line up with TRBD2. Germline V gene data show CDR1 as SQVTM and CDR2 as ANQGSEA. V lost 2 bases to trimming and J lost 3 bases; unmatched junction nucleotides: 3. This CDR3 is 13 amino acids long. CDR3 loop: CSVEPGGKETQYF. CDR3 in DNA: TGCAGCGTTGAACCGGGGGGAAAAGAGACCCAGTACTTC. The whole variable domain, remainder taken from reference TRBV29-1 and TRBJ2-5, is SAVISQKPSRDICQRGTSLTIQCQVDSQVTMMFWYRQQPGQSLTLIATANQGSEATYESGFVIDKFPISRPNLTFSTLTVSNMSPEDSSIYLCSVEPGGKETQYFGPGTRLLVL.

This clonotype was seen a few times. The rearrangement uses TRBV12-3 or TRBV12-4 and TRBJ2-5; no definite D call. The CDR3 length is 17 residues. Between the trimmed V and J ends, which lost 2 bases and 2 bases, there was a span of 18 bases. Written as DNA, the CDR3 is TGTGCCAGCAGTTTAATTTCCCTTTGGCAGCAACAAGAGACCCAGTACTTC. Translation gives CASSLISLWQQQETQYF.

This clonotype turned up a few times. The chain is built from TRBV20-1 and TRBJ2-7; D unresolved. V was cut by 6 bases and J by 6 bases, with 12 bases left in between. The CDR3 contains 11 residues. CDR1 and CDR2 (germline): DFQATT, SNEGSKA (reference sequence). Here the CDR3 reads CSAQGPGEQYF. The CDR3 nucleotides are TGCAGTGCCCAAGGACCCGGCGAGCAGTACTTC.

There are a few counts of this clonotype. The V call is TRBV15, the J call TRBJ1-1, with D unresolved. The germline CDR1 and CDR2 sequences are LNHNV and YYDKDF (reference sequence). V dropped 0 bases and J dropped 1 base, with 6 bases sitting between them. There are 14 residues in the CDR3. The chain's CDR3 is CATSRDAKNTEAFF. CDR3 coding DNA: TGTGCCACCAGCAGAGATGCCAAGAACACTGAAGCTTTCTTT.

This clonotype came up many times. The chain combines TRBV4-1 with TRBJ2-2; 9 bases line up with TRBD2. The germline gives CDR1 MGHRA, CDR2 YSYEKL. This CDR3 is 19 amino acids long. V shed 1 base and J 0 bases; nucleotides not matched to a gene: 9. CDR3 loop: CASSQGPPAGGPNTGELFF. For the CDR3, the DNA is TGCGCCAGCAGCCAAGGTCCCCCCGCGGGGGGGCCGAACACCGGGGAGCTGTTTTTT.

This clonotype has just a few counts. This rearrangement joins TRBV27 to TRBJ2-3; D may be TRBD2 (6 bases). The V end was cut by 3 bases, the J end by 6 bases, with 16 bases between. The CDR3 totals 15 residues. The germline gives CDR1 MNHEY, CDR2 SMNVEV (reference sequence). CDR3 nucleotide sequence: TGTGCCAGCAGTTTTTGGGACGGGAGAAGCGATACGCAGTATTTT. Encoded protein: CASSFWDGRSDTQYF.

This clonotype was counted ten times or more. For the CDR3, the DNA is TGTGCCAGCAGCCCCGCCCACACGCGGCATACGCAGTATTTT. It yields the protein CASSPAHTRHTQYF. This chain links TRBV7-2 with TRBJ2-3, with D unclear. The germline V gene encodes CDR1 SGHTA and CDR2 FQGNSA. Trimming removed 5 bases at V and 7 bases at J, with 16 bases between. The CDR3 contains 14 residues.

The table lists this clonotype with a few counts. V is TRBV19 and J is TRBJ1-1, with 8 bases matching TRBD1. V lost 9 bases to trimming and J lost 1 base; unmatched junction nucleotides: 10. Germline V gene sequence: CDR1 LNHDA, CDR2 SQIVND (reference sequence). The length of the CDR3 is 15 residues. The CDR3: CASQEKGQANTEAFF. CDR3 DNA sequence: TGTGCCAGCCAAGAAAAGGGACAGGCGAACACTGAAGCTTTCTTT.

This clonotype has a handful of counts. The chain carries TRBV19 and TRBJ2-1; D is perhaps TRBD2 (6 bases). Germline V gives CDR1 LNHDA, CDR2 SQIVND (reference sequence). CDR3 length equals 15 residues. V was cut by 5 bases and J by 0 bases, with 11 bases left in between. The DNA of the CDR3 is TGTGCCAGTAGTGCCACGACTAGCTCCTACAATGAGCAGTTCTTC. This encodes CASSATTSSYNEQFF. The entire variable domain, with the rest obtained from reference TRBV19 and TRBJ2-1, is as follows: DGGITQSPKYLFRKEGQNVTLSCEQNLNHDAMYWYRQDPGQGLRLIYYSQIVNDFQKGDIAEGYSVSREKKESFPLTVTSAQKNPTAFYLCASSATTSSYNEQFFGPGTRLTVL.

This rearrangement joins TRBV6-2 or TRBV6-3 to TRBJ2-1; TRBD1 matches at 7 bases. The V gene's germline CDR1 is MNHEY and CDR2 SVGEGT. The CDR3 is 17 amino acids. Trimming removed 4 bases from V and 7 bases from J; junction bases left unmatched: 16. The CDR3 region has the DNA TGTGCCAGCAGTTTCGGGACAGCAAGTTTGGGATTGAATGAGCAGTTCTTC. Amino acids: CASSFGTASLGLNEQFF.

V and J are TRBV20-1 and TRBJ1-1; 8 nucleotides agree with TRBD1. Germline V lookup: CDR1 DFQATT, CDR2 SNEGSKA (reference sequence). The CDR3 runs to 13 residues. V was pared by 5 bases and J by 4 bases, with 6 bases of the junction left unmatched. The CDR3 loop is CSALRQGSTEAFF. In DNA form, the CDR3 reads TGCAGTGCTCTAAGACAGGGGAGCACTGAAGCTTTCTTT.

CDR3 nucleotides: TGTGCCACCAAACCAAGCTCCGGACAGACTAACTATGGCTACACCTTC. This translates into CATKPSSGQTNYGYTF. The chain joins TRBV2 to TRBJ1-2, with a possible D match to TRBD1 (6 bases). V was cut by 10 bases and J by 0 bases, with 21 bases left in between. CDR1 and CDR2 (germline): SNHLY, FYNNEI. The CDR3 covers 16 residues.

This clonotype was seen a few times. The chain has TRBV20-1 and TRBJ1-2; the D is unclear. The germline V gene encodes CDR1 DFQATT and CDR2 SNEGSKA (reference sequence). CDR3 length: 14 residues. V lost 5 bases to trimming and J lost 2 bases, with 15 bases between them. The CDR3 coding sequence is TGCAGTGCTGCCCCAACGGACCGGAACTATGGCTACACCTTC. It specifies CSAAPTDRNYGYTF.

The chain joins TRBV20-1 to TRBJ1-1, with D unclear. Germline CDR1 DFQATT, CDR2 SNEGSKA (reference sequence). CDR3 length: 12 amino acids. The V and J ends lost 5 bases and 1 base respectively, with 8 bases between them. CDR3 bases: TGCAGTGCTGACCAAGGGAACACTGAAGCTTTCTTT. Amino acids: CSADQGNTEAFF.

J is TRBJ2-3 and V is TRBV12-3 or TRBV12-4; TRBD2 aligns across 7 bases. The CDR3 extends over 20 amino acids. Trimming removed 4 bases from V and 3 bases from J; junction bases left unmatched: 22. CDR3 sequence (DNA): TGTGCCAGCAGTTCTTCCACTCCCATCAAGACGTTGGGGGGGACAGATACGCAGTATTTT. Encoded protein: CASSSSTPIKTLGGTDTQYF.